This TCR beta chain was recovered during a study of spatial heterogeneity in lung cancer. Study-wide context: Strongly correlated with TCR transcript counts in tumor regions was a T cell module score, which was a transcriptional module score calculated from matched bulk RNA-seq. Across the raw uncorrected reads, a unique TCR and UMI combination was observed, on average, more than ten times. Study-level findings and limits: It was found that expanded intratumoral alpha and beta TCR counts tracked tumor mutation counts.

Time point specified: sample taken at primary tumor resection. Untreated early-stage non-small cell lung cancer patients, around 72 in total, were the donors. Unsorted whole RNA from tumor, nontumor lung or frozen PBMC underwent sequencing. The germline V gene has CDR1 SGHRS and CDR2 YFSETQ. V lost 4 bases and J lost 5, with 12 bases in between. The CDR3 contains 13 residues. TCRdb reanalysed the 5' RACE reads using MiXCR and keeps one entry per CDR3 protein. This table holds 8,000 or so distinct CDR3 sequences, about 7.7% found once. The table lists this clonotype with many counts. Its antigen is currently unknown.

Sequencing was performed on lung tumor tissue, taken at surgery. This chain uses TRBV5-1 with TRBJ1-2; TRBD1 might be the D (5 bases). The origin of this receptor is a male donor with early-stage non-small cell lung cancer. The CDR3 DNA reads TGCGCCAGCAGCGCGACAGTACCTTATGGCTACACCTTC. Translating gives CASSATVPYGYTF. The variable domain in full, with the rest retrieved from reference TRBV5-1 and TRBJ1-2, is KAGVTQTPRYLIKTRGQQVTLSCSPISGHRSVSWYQQTPGQGLQFLFEYFSETQRNKGNFPGRFSGRQFSNSRSEMNVSTLELGDSALYLCASSATVPYGYTFGSGTRLTVV.